Presented here are 23 T cell receptor beta chains from one specimen sequenced in a study of blood T cell repertoires in COVID-19. Measured with immunoSEQ multiplex PCR; TCRdb has only the in-frame clones, and not every one. The data show 93,000 or so clones, around 90% seen once. The sample consisted of peripheral blood. These receptors were collected from a woman aged 55-69 years with acute or convalescent COVID-19.

The gene calls are TRBV12-2 and TRBJ1-5; TRBD1, the table's D call, lacks a check against the DNA. TRBV12-2 is a recognized pseudogene. The CDR3 spans 15 residues. The CDR3 here is CASRSLGTENQPQHF. CDR3 nucleotides: TGTGCAAGTCGCTCCCTCGGGACAGAGAATCAGCCCCAGCATTTT.

The J gene is TRBJ2-7, the V gene TRBV24-1, with D possibly TRBD2 on 6 matching bases. Germline V lookup: CDR1 KGHDR, CDR2 SFDVKD. Trimming shortened V by 4 bases and J by 4 bases, and 7 bases separated the two germline ends. The length of the CDR3 is 12 residues. CDR3 protein: CATSDGGYEQYF. CDR3 sequence (DNA): TGTGCCACCAGTGACGGGGGTTACGAGCAGTACTTC.

The chain couples TRBV30 to TRBJ2-3; D is possibly TRBD2 (5 bases). This CDR3 comprises 14 residues. Trimming took off 0 bases at V and 8 bases at J, with 15 bases between the two ends. CDR1 is GTSNPN and CDR2 is SVGIG in the germline V gene (reference sequence). DNA of the CDR3: TGTGCCTGGAGTGTATTACTCGAAGGAGGTACGCAGTATTTT. This gives the protein CAWSVLLEGGTQYF.

The chain uses TRBV19 and TRBJ2-2, with a possible D match to TRBD2 (6 bases). Germline assignment: CDR1 LNHDA and CDR2 SQIVND (reference sequence). V was pared by 5 bases and J by 2 bases, with 9 bases between. This CDR3 has 14 residues. As DNA, the CDR3 is TGTGCCAGTAGTCGGGACTCTAACACCGGGGAGCTGTTTTTT. Translation gives CASSRDSNTGELFF.

The rearrangement uses TRBV6-5 and TRBJ1-2, with TRBD1 matching 8 bases. This CDR3 region has 15 residues. The ends lost 2 bases at V and 3 bases at J; junction bases unmatched: 5. From germline, CDR1 is MNHEY and CDR2 SVGAGI. The CDR3 spells CASSYTGQGDYGYTF. The DNA of the CDR3 is TGTGCCAGCAGTTACACCGGACAGGGAGACTATGGCTACACCTTC.

The chain joins TRBV11-2 to TRBJ1-2; D might be TRBD1 (6 bases). There are 15 residues in the CDR3. The V end lost 7 bases, the J end lost 2 bases, and 17 bases lay between the germline ends. The V gene's germline CDR1 is SGHAT and CDR2 FQNNGV. The CDR3 spells CASTLAGANNYGYTF. The DNA for the CDR3 is TGTGCCAGCACTCTCGCGGGGGCCAACAACTATGGCTACACCTTC.

This chain connects TRBV19 to TRBJ1-2; 9 bases agree with TRBD1. The J segment lost 5 bases and the V segment lost 7 bases, leaving 5 bases of the junction unmatched. Germline V gene sequence: CDR1 LNHDA, CDR2 SQIVND (reference sequence). The CDR3 extends over 13 amino acids. The CDR3, as DNA: TGTGCCAGTAAGCGGGACAGGGTTTATGGCTACACCTTC. This codes for CASKRDRVYGYTF. Variable domain in full (rest from reference TRBV19 and TRBJ1-2): DGGITQSPKYLFRKEGQNVTLSCEQNLNHDAMYWYRQDPGQGLRLIYYSQIVNDFQKGDIAEGYSVSREKKESFPLTVTSAQKNPTAFYLCASKRDRVYGYTFGSGTRLTVV.

This chain uses TRBV3-1 (or the pseudogene TRBV3-2) with TRBJ2-1; 8 positions match TRBD2. After removal of 3 bases from V and 7 bases from J, the junction contained 5 bases not matched to a gene. Germline V gives CDR1 LGHDT, CDR2 YNNKEL (reference sequence). This CDR3 has 14 amino acids. The CDR3 reads CASSQSGRGNEQFF. The CDR3 DNA sequence: TGTGCCAGCAGCCAGAGCGGGAGAGGGAATGAGCAGTTCTTC.

There are a few counts of this clone. This chain joins TRBV5-4 and TRBJ2-3; 10 positions agree with TRBD2. V dropped 4 bases and J dropped 3; count of bases not matched to a gene: 11. Germline CDR1 SGHNT, CDR2 YYREEE (reference sequence). The CDR3 is made up of 17 amino acids. The CDR3 nucleotides are TGTGCCAGCAGCCCGGACCCTAGCGGGAGTGGGACAGATACGCAGTATTTT. Translating gives CASSPDPSGSGTDTQYF.

The CDR3 sequence is CASSSRTANYGYTF. CDR3 bases: TGTGCCAGCAGCTCCCGGACTGCGAACTATGGCTACACCTTC. The chain recombines TRBV5-4 with TRBJ1-2; D not resolved. The CDR3 runs to 14 residues. V was pared by 3 bases and J by 2 bases, with 11 bases between. CDR1 SGHNT and CDR2 YYREEE come from the germline V gene (reference sequence).

The chain employs TRBV3-1 (or the pseudogene TRBV3-2) and TRBJ2-7, with D possibly TRBD2 on 5 matching bases. Germline V gene data show CDR1 as LGHDT and CDR2 as YNNKEL (reference sequence). V lost 0 bases and J lost 2, with 14 bases in between. The CDR3 has 16 residues. CDR3 in amino acids: CASSQEVAQRPYEQYV. CDR3 bases: TGTGCCAGCAGCCAAGAAGTTGCACAGCGGCCCTACGAGCAGTACGTC.

V is TRBV30 and J is TRBJ1-2; the D is unclear. V dropped 0 bases and J dropped 4 bases, with 9 bases sitting between them. Germline CDR1 GTSNPN, CDR2 SVGIG (reference sequence). The CDR3 is 13 residues long. CDR3 DNA: TGTGCCTGGAGTGTAAGTGCCGGCTATGGCTACACCTTC. This sequence encodes CAWSVSAGYGYTF.

V is TRBV28 and J is TRBJ2-1; D might be TRBD2 (6 bases). Trimming cost V 2 bases and J 6 bases, with 17 bases left between them. Germline V gives CDR1 MDHEN, CDR2 SYDVKM. The CDR3 is 16 amino acids. The CDR3 loop reads CASSLIPGAEFNEQFF. As DNA, the CDR3 is TGTGCCAGCAGTTTAATCCCGGGAGCCGAATTCAATGAGCAGTTCTTC. The entire variable domain, with the rest obtained from reference TRBV28 and TRBJ2-1, is as follows: DVKVTQSSRYLVKRTGEKVFLECVQDMDHENMFWYRQDPGLGLRLIYFSYDVKMKEKGDIPEGYSVSREKKERFSLILESASTNQTSMYLCASSLIPGAEFNEQFFGPGTRLTVL.

The rearrangement joins TRBV11-3 to TRBJ2-5; D is possibly TRBD2 (6 bases). Trimming cost V 1 base and J 5 bases, with 8 bases left between them. The CDR3 has 13 amino acids. Germline assignment: CDR1 SGHNT and CDR2 YENEEA. In nucleotides, the CDR3 is TGTGCCAGCAGCTTAGCGGGAGCGGAGACCCAGTACTTC. This sequence encodes CASSLAGAETQYF.

V and J are TRBV6-5 and TRBJ1-5; D is unresolved. V was shortened by 7 bases and J by 4 bases, with 17 bases between the two germline ends. The CDR3 length is 15 residues. CDR1 is MNHEY, CDR2 SVGAGI, per germline. The CDR3 sequence is CASKDQWQVNQPQHF. The CDR3 DNA is TGTGCCAGCAAAGATCAGTGGCAGGTGAATCAGCCCCAGCATTTT.

This sequence joins TRBV30 and TRBJ1-6; D gene ambiguous. The CDR3 loop spans 13 amino acids. Per the germline V gene, CDR1 is GTSNPN and CDR2 is SVGIG (reference sequence). V gave up 2 bases and J gave up 7 bases, with 9 bases separating them. Written as DNA, the CDR3 is TGTGCCTGGAGTAGACTGGAAAATTCACCCCTCCACTTT. This sequence encodes CAWSRLENSPLHF.

In its sample, this clone was seen a few times. This chain links TRBV30 with TRBJ2-7; 7 bases line up with TRBD1. The J segment lost 2 bases and the V segment lost 0 bases, leaving 1 base of the junction unmatched. This CDR3 is 13 amino acids long. The germline V gene has CDR1 GTSNPN and CDR2 SVGIG (reference sequence). The CDR3 DNA reads TGTGCCTGGAGTGTACAGGGGCCCTACGAGCAGTACTTC. It specifies CAWSVQGPYEQYF.

The V gene is TRBV6-1, the J gene TRBJ1-2; D possibly corresponds to TRBD1 (5 bases). This CDR3 has 16 amino acids. V lost 4 bases and J lost 7, with 22 bases in between. The V gene's germline CDR1 is MNHNS and CDR2 SASEGT. As DNA, the CDR3 is TGTGCCAGCAGTGTTGGTTCGGCCAGCGGGGGGGGTGGCTACACCTTC. This gives the protein CASSVGSASGGGGYTF.

This clone occurred once. The rearrangement uses TRBV12-5 and TRBJ2-5; TRBD2 is a possible D gene (5 bases). This CDR3 has 14 residues. Germline values: CDR1 LGHNT, CDR2 FRNRAP. V was pared by 1 base and J by 5 bases, with 11 bases between. The CDR3 nucleotides are TGTGCTAGTGGTTTGGGGGATCCGGGGGAGACCCAGTACTTC. Amino acid sequence: CASGLGDPGETQYF.

This chain uses TRBV18 with TRBJ2-2, with 7 positions matching TRBD2. The CDR3 length is 16 residues. After removal of 2 bases from V and 4 bases from J, the junction contained 7 bases not matched to a gene. Germline V CDR1 and CDR2: KGHSH, LQKENI. CDR3 residues: CASSPTLLARTGELFF. The DNA for the CDR3 is TGTGCCAGCTCACCAACTTTACTAGCGCGCACCGGGGAGCTGTTTTTT.

In its sample, this clone was seen once. The chain links TRBV3-1 (or the pseudogene TRBV3-2) to TRBJ1-4, with D tentatively TRBD1 (5 bases). There are 15 residues in the CDR3. The germline V and J ends were trimmed by 1 base and 0 bases, with 6 bases remaining between them. The germline CDR1 and CDR2 sequences are LGHDT and YNNKEL (reference sequence). CDR3 in DNA: TGTGCCAGCAGCCAAGCGACAGCAACTAATGAAAAACTGTTTTTT. Translation: CASSQATATNEKLFF.

The rearrangement joins TRBV20-1 to TRBJ2-1, with D tentatively TRBD2 (6 bases). The CDR3 is 11 residues long. CDR1 is DFQATT, CDR2 SNEGSKA, per germline (reference sequence). The V end was cut by 5 bases, the J end by 6 bases, with 8 bases between. The CDR3 DNA is TGCAGTGCTGGGACTTTCAATGAGCAGTTCTTC. Residues: CSAGTFNEQFF.

The J gene is TRBJ1-6, the V gene TRBV5-1; 7 positions match TRBD1. This CDR3 comprises 15 residues. In germline, CDR1 is SGHRS, CDR2 YFSETQ. The ends lost 0 bases at V and 10 bases at J; junction bases unmatched: 7. CDR3 loop: CASSLEQGKYSPLHF. The CDR3 bases are TGCGCCAGCAGCTTGGAACAGGGGAAATACTCACCCCTCCACTTT.